This paragraph reports one T cell receptor (beta chain). What it binds is unknown. The data originate from a study of cytomegalovirus exposure and HLA in healthy donors. The CDR3 contains 17 residues. In the PCR, 60 Vbeta and 13 Jbeta primers were used. Assay used: immunoSEQ multiplex PCR; TCRdb lists only in-frame clones, some missing. The data show around 180,000 clones, with over 75% seen just once and about 1.8% held by the top ten. The study's findings and limits: Some TCR beta chains (more than 150 of them) were listed as cytomegalovirus-associated. The authors later found TCR association rates varying by HLA locus, with DRB1 most and HLA-C fewest.

The clonotype was recovered from a man aged 18 to 30 in good health and CMV-seronegative. The sample consisted of PBMCs. The rearrangement links TRBV12-2 to TRBJ2-7; the table assigns TRBD2, which was not confirmed against the DNA. TRBV12-2 is given as a pseudogene. CDR3 sequence: CASRLYPGGRDRYEQYF. The CDR3 DNA follows: TGTGCAAGTCGCTTATACCCCGGAGGGCGGGACCGCTACGAGCAGTACTTC.